What follows describes a single TCR beta chain. The germline CDR1 and CDR2 sequences are SNHLY and FYNNEI. The CDR3 is 17 amino acids. V shed 6 bases and J shed 1 base, with 19 bases lying between them. Clones were read by immunoSEQ multiplex PCR, and TCRdb kept only the in-frame ones, dropping some. The sample includes about 200,000 clones, about 88% of them seen just once. This entry is derived from a study of blood T cell repertoires in COVID-19. V usage is TRBV2 and J usage is TRBJ1-3; TRBD1 is a possible D gene (6 bases). The sample consisted of peripheral blood. This TCR derives from a man between 60 and 75 years old with acute or convalescent COVID-19. The CDR3 reads CASRALRGDTSGNTIYF. In DNA, the CDR3 is TGTGCCAGCAGGGCGCTCCGGGGGGACACATCTGGAAACACCATATATTTT. Together with reference TRBV2 and TRBJ1-3, the CDR3 gives the full variable domain: EPEVTQTPSHQVTQMGQEVILRCVPISNHLYFYWYRQILGQKVEFLVSFYNNEISEKSEIFDDQFSVERPDGSNFTLKIRSTKLEDSAMYFCASRALRGDTSGNTIYFGEGSWLTVV.